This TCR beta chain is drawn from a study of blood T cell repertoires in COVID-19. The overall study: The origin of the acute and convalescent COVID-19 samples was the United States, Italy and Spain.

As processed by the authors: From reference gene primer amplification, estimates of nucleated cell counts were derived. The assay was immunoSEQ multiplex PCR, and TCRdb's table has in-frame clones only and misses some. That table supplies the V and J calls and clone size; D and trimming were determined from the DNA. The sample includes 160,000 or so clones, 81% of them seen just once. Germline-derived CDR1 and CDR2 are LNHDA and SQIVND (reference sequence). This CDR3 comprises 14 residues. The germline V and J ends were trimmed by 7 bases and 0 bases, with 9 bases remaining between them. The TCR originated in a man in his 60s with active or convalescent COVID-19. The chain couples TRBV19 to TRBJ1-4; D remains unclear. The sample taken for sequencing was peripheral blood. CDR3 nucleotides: TGTGCCAGTACTTTCGGAGCAACTAATGAAAAACTGTTTTTT. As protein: CASTFGATNEKLFF.